Sequencing of this T cell receptor (beta chain) was carried out in a study of shared clonotypes between healthy human individuals. Study at large: Donors had three CD4 naive, three CD4 memory, two CD8 naive and one CD8 memory plate apiece.

Trimming cost V 1 base and J 4 bases; bases outside gene matches: 8. The germline V gene has CDR1 LNHDA and CDR2 SQIVND (reference sequence). The length of the CDR3 is 19 residues. Concerning this clone itself: Its antigen remains unidentified.

Splitting of CD4+ cells produced CD45RA+ naive and CD45RA-negative memory subsets. Study-level points and caveats: Among donors, sharing of clonotypes was expected to be affected by sequencing depth.

Libraries were prepared by immunoSEQ multiplex PCR; TCRdb keeps only in-frame clonotypes and omits some of them. The repertoire holds 2,500,000 or so clones, around 93% seen once, with about 0.36% in the top ten. J is TRBJ2-2 and V is TRBV19; 14 bases map to TRBD2. The specimen was naive CD4+ T cells from PBMCs. Subset indicated: CD45RA+ positively selected. The sequence was collected from a man between 18 and 35 years old in good health. Some clones in this sample may be carry-over from other donors' samples. In DNA form, the CDR3 reads TGTGCCAGTAGTATAGGTCGGACTAGCGGGAGGAGAGGCACCGGGGAGCTGTTTTTT. It is translated as CASSIGRTSGRRGTGELFF.